This TCR beta chain was recorded in a study of blood T cell repertoires in COVID-19. The germline V gene has CDR1 LNHDA and CDR2 SQIVND (reference sequence). The CDR3 has 15 residues. Generated by immunoSEQ multiplex PCR, the TCRdb table keeps only in-frame clones and is missing some. This sample has around 270,000 clones, with over 70% found just once. The specimen sequenced was PBMCs or T cells enriched from blood (not recorded which). The rearrangement joins TRBV19 to TRBJ1-5; perhaps TRBD1 as D (6 bases). The end of the DNA fits TRBJ2-3 better, so the J call may be wrong. The origin of this receptor is a woman aged 40 to 55 who had been exposed to COVID-19. The CDR3 reads CASTTQGREIQPQYF. The CDR3 DNA reads TGTGCCAGTACCACACAGGGAAGGGAGATTCAGCCCCAGTATTTT.